These 5 T cell receptor beta chains were all obtained from the same sample, sequenced in a study of cytomegalovirus exposure and HLA in healthy donors. The repertoire was sequenced with immunoSEQ multiplex PCR; TCRdb's copy has only in-frame clones and lacks some. Of about 54,000 clones listed, 89% are singletons. The sequenced sample consisted of PBMCs. The receptors stem from a woman aged 18-29 years in good health and CMV-seropositive.

V usage is TRBV7-2 and J usage is TRBJ2-5; possibly TRBD2 for D (6 bases). V was trimmed by 1 base and J by 5 bases, leaving 8 bases between them. The CDR3 spans 13 residues. CDR1 is SGHTA and CDR2 is FQGNSA in the germline V gene. In DNA form, the CDR3 reads TGTGCCAGCAGCTTAGGGGGGAGGGAGACCCAGTACTTC. This translates into CASSLGGRETQYF. The full variable domain, in which reference TRBV7-2 and TRBJ2-5 provide the parts outside the CDR3, is GAGVSQSPSNKVTEKGKDVELRCDPISGHTALYWYRQSLGQGLEFLIYFQGNSAPDKSGLPSDRFSAERTGGSVSTLTIQRTQQEDSAVYLCASSLGGRETQYFGPGTRLLVL.

This clone occurred a few times. This chain joins TRBV6-5 and TRBJ1-6; TRBD1 matches at 7 bases. The V gene's germline CDR1 is MNHEY and CDR2 SVGAGI. The junction had 6 bases not matched to a gene; V was cut back by 5 bases and J by 5 bases. The length of the CDR3 is 15 residues. CDR3 residues: CASSPNRGNNSPLHF. As DNA, the CDR3 is TGTGCCAGCAGTCCGAACAGGGGAAATAATTCACCCCTCCACTTT.

This clone showed up just once. The chain is built from TRBV28 and TRBJ1-4; no clear D. The length of the CDR3 is 13 residues. Deletions cut 6 bases from V and 3 bases from J, with 8 bases between. Germline V lookup: CDR1 MDHEN, CDR2 SYDVKM. The CDR3 protein is CASSRQANEKLFF. In nucleotides, the CDR3 is TGTGCCAGCAGCCGGCAGGCTAATGAAAAACTGTTTTTT. Supplemented by reference TRBV28 and TRBJ1-4, the full variable domain reads DVKVTQSSRYLVKRTGEKVFLECVQDMDHENMFWYRQDPGLGLRLIYFSYDVKMKEKGDIPEGYSVSREKKERFSLILESASTNQTSMYLCASSRQANEKLFFGSGTQLSVL.

The gene calls are TRBV6-4 and TRBJ1-6; TRBD1 matches at 10 bases. Per germline, CDR1 MRHNA and CDR2 SNTAGT. This CDR3 is 15 amino acids long. The V segment lost 6 bases and the J segment 6 bases; nucleotides outside the gene matches: 5. The CDR3 DNA reads as TGTGCCAGCAGCGTTAGACAGGGGGCTAATTCACCCCTCCACTTT. This translates into CASSVRQGANSPLHF.

This chain joins TRBV28 and TRBJ1-5, with 7 bases matching TRBD1. This CDR3 region has 18 residues. Germline CDR1 and CDR2: MDHEN and SYDVKM. With V trimmed by 1 base and J by 0 bases, 9 bases remained unmatched. The CDR3 loop reads CASSLLDGQAYSNQPQHF. For the CDR3, the DNA is TGTGCCAGCAGTTTATTAGACGGACAGGCCTATAGCAATCAGCCCCAGCATTTT. Based on the CDR3 plus reference TRBV28 and TRBJ1-5, the full variable domain is DVKVTQSSRYLVKRTGEKVFLECVQDMDHENMFWYRQDPGLGLRLIYFSYDVKMKEKGDIPEGYSVSREKKERFSLILESASTNQTSMYLCASSLLDGQAYSNQPQHFGDGTRLSIL.